The entry that follows covers one T cell receptor beta chain sequence. Clones were read by immunoSEQ multiplex PCR, and TCRdb kept only the in-frame ones, dropping some. Here the sample spans around 200,000 clones, 75% to 90% being singletons. This sample was taken from a study of blood T cell repertoires in COVID-19. On the study more broadly: The origin of the acute and convalescent COVID-19 samples was the United States, Italy and Spain.

In Seattle, patients joined the study during active infection and were tracked longitudinally. This CDR3 comprises 15 residues. Germline V gene sequence: CDR1 MGHRA, CDR2 YSYEKL. The ends were cut back, 1 base at V and 2 bases at J, with 11 bases in the middle. The chain couples TRBV4-1 to TRBJ1-2; TRBD1 might be the D (6 bases). Specimen: peripheral blood. The clonotype was recovered from a woman aged 40 to 49 with COVID-19, enrolled during active disease. The CDR3 DNA follows: TGCGCCAGCAGCCAAGTTGACAGGAGGAACTATGGCTACACCTTC. It yields the protein CASSQVDRRNYGYTF.